This T cell receptor (beta chain) stems from a study of metastatic and nonmetastatic thyroid tumors. Overall study: Repertoire data that came from the blood and tumor or nodule tissue of malignant and benign thyroid patients were compared. The study's findings and limits: Reports indicated that malignant thyroid tumors showed significantly higher TCR beta diversity than benign nodules did, in blood and tumor.

From the PCR reads, TCRdb re-called clones with MiXCR. Among about 92,000 clones listed, just under 15% were seen once. V shed 4 bases and J 4 bases; nucleotides not matched to a gene: 6. The CDR3 runs to 15 residues. CDR1 is KGHDR, CDR2 SFDVKD, per germline. This clone was recorded a few times. Its antigen is still unknown. No patient had received any treatment before thyroid surgery. This clonotype was sampled from a female donor with papillary thyroid cancer or a benign thyroid nodule (not recorded which). Some clones in this sample may be carry-over from other donors' samples. Sequenced material: blood. The genes are TRBV24-1 and TRBJ2-1; 7 nucleotides line up with TRBD2. The DNA for the CDR3 is TGTGCCACCAGTGACCTACTAGCGTGGTACAATGAGCAGTTCTTC. Encoded protein: CATSDLLAWYNEQFF.